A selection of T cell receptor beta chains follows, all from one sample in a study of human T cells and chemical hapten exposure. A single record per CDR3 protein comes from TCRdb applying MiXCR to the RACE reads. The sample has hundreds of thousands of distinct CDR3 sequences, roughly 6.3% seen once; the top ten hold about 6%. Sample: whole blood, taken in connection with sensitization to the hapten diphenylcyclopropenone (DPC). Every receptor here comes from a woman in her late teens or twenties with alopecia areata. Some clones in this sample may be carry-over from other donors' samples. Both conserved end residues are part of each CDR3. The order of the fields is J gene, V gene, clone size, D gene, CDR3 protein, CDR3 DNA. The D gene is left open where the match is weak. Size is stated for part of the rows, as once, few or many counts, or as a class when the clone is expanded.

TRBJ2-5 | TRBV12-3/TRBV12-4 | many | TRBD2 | CASSPRTSPETQYF | TGTGCCAGCAGTCCCAGGACTAGCCCAGAGACCCAGTACTTC
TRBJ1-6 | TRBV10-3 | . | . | CAISEGYSTSPLHF | TGTGCCATCAGTGAGGGGTATAGCACTTCACCCCTCCACTTT
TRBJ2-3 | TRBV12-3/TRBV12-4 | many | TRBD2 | CASTSGGADTQYF | TGTGCCAGCACCAGCGGGGGGGCAGATACGCAGTATTTT
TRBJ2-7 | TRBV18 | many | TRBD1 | CASSPGTGIYEQYF | TGTGCCAGCTCACCGGGGACAGGGATTTACGAGCAGTACTTC
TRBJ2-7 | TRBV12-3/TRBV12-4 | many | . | CASSSGTKRQYF | TGTGCCAGCAGTTCCGGGACGAAGCGGCAGTACTTC
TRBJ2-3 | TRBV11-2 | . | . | CASSLNFRDIDTQYF | TGTGCCAGCAGCTTGAATTTCAGGGACATAGATACGCAGTATTTT
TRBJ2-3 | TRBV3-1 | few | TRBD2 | CASRLAGYQDTQYF | TGTGCCAGCAGATTAGCGGGGTACCAAGATACGCAGTATTTT
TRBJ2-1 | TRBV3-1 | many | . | CASSQQGGSDEQFF | TGTGCCAGCAGTCAACAGGGGGGGTCTGATGAGCAGTTCTTC
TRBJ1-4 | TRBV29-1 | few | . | CSVETGKGEKLFF | TGCAGCGTTGAGACGGGGAAGGGCGAAAAACTGTTTTTT
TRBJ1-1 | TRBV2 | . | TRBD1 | CASRSLGGRAEAFF | TGTGCCAGCAGGAGCTTAGGGGGCCGAGCTGAAGCTTTCTTT
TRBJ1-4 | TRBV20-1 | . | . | CSARDSRGEKLFF | TGCAGTGCTAGAGATTCCCGAGGCGAAAAACTGTTTTTT
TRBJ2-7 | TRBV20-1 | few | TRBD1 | CSARRTGQGDIYEQYF | TGCAGTGCTAGGCGGACAGGGCAAGGGGATATCTACGAGCAGTACTTC
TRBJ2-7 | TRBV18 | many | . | CASSLRQSYEQYF | TGTGCCAGCTCACTCCGACAGTCTTACGAGCAGTACTTC
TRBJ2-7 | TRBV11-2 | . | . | CASSFPWAGDEQYF | TGTGCCAGCAGCTTCCCGTGGGCCGGCGACGAGCAGTACTTC
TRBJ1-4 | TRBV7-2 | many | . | CASTVKATNEKLFF | TGTGCCAGCACCGTCAAAGCAACTAATGAAAAACTGTTTTTT
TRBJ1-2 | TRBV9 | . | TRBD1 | CASSVGPEGGLYDYGYTF | TGTGCCAGCAGCGTAGGTCCCGAAGGGGGCTTGTATGACTATGGCTACACCTTC
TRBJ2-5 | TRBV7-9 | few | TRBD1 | CASSPKRGQGQETQYF | TGTGCCAGCAGCCCTAAAAGAGGACAGGGTCAAGAGACCCAGTACTTC
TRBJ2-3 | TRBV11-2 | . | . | CASSSRTGSKGTDTQYF | TGTGCCAGCAGCTCTAGAACAGGCTCGAAGGGCACAGATACGCAGTATTTT
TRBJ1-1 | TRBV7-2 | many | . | CASSLWQGLKAEAFF | TGTGCCAGCAGCTTATGGCAAGGCTTGAAGGCTGAAGCTTTCTTT
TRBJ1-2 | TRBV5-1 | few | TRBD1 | CASSLNGQEYGYTF | TGCGCCAGCAGCTTAAACGGACAGGAGTATGGCTACACCTTC
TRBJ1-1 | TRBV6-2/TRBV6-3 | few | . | CASSRFVAGSTEAFF | TGTGCCAGCAGTCGCTTCGTGGCAGGGAGCACTGAAGCTTTCTTT
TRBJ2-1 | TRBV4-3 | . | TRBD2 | CASSQARAGGGARNEQFF | TGCGCCAGCAGCCAAGCTCGGGCTGGCGGGGGGGCCCGGAATGAGCAGTTCTTC
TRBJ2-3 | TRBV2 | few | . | CASRSRVTSTDTQYF | TGTGCCAGCCGGTCGAGAGTTACCAGCACAGATACGCAGTATTTT
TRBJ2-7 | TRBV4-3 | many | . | CASSQEPDYEQYF | TGCGCCAGCAGCCAAGAACCCGATTACGAGCAGTACTTC
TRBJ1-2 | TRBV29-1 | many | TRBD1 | CSVPYLTGPYGYTF | TGCAGCGTTCCTTACCTGACAGGGCCCTATGGCTACACCTTC
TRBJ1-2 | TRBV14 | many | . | CASAGAAYGYTF | TGTGCCAGCGCAGGGGCGGCCTATGGCTACACCTTC
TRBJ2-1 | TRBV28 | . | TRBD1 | CASGASGTVDNEQFF | TGTGCCAGCGGTGCCTCCGGGACAGTTGACAATGAGCAGTTCTTC
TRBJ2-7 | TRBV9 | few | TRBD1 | CASSVAQGAPYEQYF | TGTGCCAGCAGCGTAGCACAGGGGGCCCCCTACGAGCAGTACTTC
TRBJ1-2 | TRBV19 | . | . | CASSINQGIPYGYTF | TGTGCCAGTAGTATAAACCAGGGGATACCTTATGGCTACACCTTC
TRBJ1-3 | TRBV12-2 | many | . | CASRGGRTGNTIYF | TGTGCAAGTCGCGGAGGGAGGACTGGAAACACCATATATTTT
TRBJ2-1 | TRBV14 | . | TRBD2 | CASSPGLAGVWEQFF | TGTGCCAGCAGCCCGGGACTAGCGGGTGTGTGGGAGCAGTTCTTC
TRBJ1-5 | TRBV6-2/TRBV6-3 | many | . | CASSYTGVYSNQPQHF | TGTGCCAGCAGCTATACAGGTGTCTATAGCAATCAGCCCCAGCATTTT
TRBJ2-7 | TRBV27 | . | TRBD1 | CASQKGGYASSYEQYF | TGTGCCAGCCAAAAAGGGGGCTACGCTAGCTCCTACGAGCAGTACTTC
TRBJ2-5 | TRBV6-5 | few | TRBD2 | CASSYVAGGGETQYF | TGTGCCAGCAGTTACGTAGCGGGGGGGGGTGAGACCCAGTACTTC
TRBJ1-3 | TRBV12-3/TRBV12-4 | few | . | CAGYVGNTIYF | TGTGCCGGATATGTGGGAAACACCATATATTTT
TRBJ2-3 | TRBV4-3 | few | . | CASSQDSEVADTQYF | TGCGCCAGCAGCCAAGATTCGGAGGTCGCAGATACGCAGTATTTT
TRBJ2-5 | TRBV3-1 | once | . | CASSQEFLITGLQETQYF | TGTGCCAGCAGCCAAGAGTTCCTTATCACAGGGCTCCAAGAGACCCAGTACTTC
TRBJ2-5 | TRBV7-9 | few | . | CASTSTGYQETQYF | TGTGCCAGCACCTCTACCGGGTACCAAGAGACCCAGTACTTC
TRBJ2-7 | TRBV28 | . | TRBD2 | CASSAHSGGAKYEQYF | TGTGCCAGCAGCGCACATAGCGGGGGGGCAAAATACGAGCAGTACTTC
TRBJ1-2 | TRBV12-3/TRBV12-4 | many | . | CASSPRQNYGYTF | TGTGCCAGCAGCCCTAGACAGAACTATGGCTACACCTTC
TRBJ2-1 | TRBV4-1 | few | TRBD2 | CASSHGLVTSQWGEQFF | TGCGCCAGCAGCCATGGACTAGTTACTTCGCAATGGGGTGAGCAGTTCTTC
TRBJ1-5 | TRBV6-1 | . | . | CASRMRGTPQHF | TGTGCCAGCAGGATGAGGGGAACCCCCCAGCATTTT
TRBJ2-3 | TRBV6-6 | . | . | CASTYRSTDTQYF | TGTGCCAGCACCTATCGGAGCACAGATACGCAGTATTTT
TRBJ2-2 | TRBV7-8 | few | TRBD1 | CASSSRGRGAGELFF | TGTGCCAGCAGCAGCAGGGGGCGAGGGGCCGGGGAGCTGTTTTTT
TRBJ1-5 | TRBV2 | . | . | CASTQDSNQPQHF | TGTGCCAGCACCCAGGATAGCAATCAGCCCCAGCATTTT
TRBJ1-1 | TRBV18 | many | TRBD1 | CASSPDSRTGEAFF | TGTGCCAGCTCACCAGATTCCCGGACAGGGGAGGCTTTCTTT
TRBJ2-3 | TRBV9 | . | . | CASSHAPEKVNTQYF | TGTGCCAGCAGCCACGCACCGGAAAAAGTGAATACGCAGTATTTT
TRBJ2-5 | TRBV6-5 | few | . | CASSYSGRGGETQYF | TGTGCCAGCAGTTACTCGGGGAGAGGGGGTGAGACCCAGTACTTC
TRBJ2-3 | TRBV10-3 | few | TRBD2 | CAISESGGSLDTQYF | TGTGCCATCAGTGAAAGCGGGGGGTCCTTGGATACGCAGTATTTT
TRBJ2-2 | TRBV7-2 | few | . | CASSLGRGQPNTGELFF | TGTGCCAGCAGCTTAGGCCGTGGACAGCCCAACACCGGGGAGCTGTTTTTT
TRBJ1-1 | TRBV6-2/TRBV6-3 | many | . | CASRETVTEAFF | TGTGCCAGCAGAGAGACAGTCACTGAAGCTTTCTTT
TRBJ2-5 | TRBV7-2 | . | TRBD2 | CASSSLAGVNLETQYF | TGTGCCAGCAGCTCATTAGCGGGGGTTAACTTGGAGACCCAGTACTTC
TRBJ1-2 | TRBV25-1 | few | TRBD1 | CASSELGTGYGYTF | TGTGCCAGCAGTGAATTGGGGACAGGTTATGGCTACACCTTC
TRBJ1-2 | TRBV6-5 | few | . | CASSYGGDYGYTF | TGTGCCAGCAGTTACGGGGGCGACTATGGCTACACCTTC
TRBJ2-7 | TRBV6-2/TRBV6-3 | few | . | CASSLGESEQYF | TGTGCCAGCAGTCTAGGGGAAAGCGAGCAGTACTTC